The source of this T cell receptor beta chain is a study of blood T cell repertoires in COVID-19 (dated by TCRdb to the early 2020s). Describing the broader study: Collaborator samples came from the United States, Italy and Spain and covered acute and convalescent phases of COVID-19. The prospective study material was composed of cDNA or gDNA derived from T cells, B-cell-depleted T cells, or PBMCs. The dataset comprised deeply sampled blood TCRbeta repertoires from subjects exposed to, actively infected with, or recovered from COVID-19. The repertoires were made available in a free public database intended to serve as a resource for research on the immune response to SARS-CoV-2. Samples came from the ongoing ImmuneRACE study (first 160 participants) plus 1,254 subjects from 6 global collaborators. The sample metadata nearly always contained a de-identified subject ID, COVID-19 status, age in years and sex. Where HLA class I and class II types were available, the types were taken from metadata supplied by the sample provider, not from assay-based typing. Results and caveats for the whole study, not just this receptor: The amount of clinical and demographic metadata varied by source and participant and was provided uncurated.

On this clone: Its antigen has not been determined. No much larger clonotype is one base removed from it; base qualities were not supplied.

TCRbeta CDR3 regions were amplified from genomic DNA by means of the immunoSEQ Assay, a bias-controlled multiplex PCR. On the authors' methods: The number of nucleated cells in each sample was estimated by amplification of reference gene primers within the assay. To quantify the absolute abundance of each unique TCRbeta CDR3 rearrangement, sequence reads were collapsed and filtered. Productive Simpson clonality was computed per sample as the square root of Simpson's diversity index over productive rearrangements. Not all clones reach the TCRdb copy of this immuneACCESS table, which keeps in-frame sequences only. Checked studies attribute under half of the gap to unresolved V genes and leave the rest unexplained. V and J calls and clone size are given by that table; D and trimming were obtained from the DNA. In all, the sample holds roughly 360,000 clones, and under 85% of those were seen once. Approximately 5% of the sample belongs to the ten largest clones.

In the prospective study, participants were roughly 18 to 95 years old, resided in about two dozen geographic areas of the United States, and were enrolled through a virtual design. In the prospective study, cohorts were assigned on the basis of participant-reported clinical history obtained from a screening survey and a study questionnaire. ImmuneRACE Cohort 3 recovered participants were defined by two consecutive negative NP/OP PCR tests, healthcare professional clearance, or symptom resolution. In the prospective study, mobile phlebotomists collected whole blood, serum and a nasopharyngeal or oropharyngeal swab from each participant. Participants in the prospective study had the option to provide additional blood draws and questionnaires over a roughly two-month period. Blood samples from the prospective study were shipped frozen or at room temperature prior to DNA extraction. Sequenced: PBMCs or T cells enriched from blood (not recorded which). The source is a woman in her 50s who had recovered from COVID-19.

The base sequence is TGTGCCAGCAGCTCGGAAGGGGGACACTGGATTTGGGGCTACACCTTC. This codes for CASSSEGGHWIWGYTF. The chain uses TRBV2 and TRBJ1-2; a tentative D match to TRBD1 spans 6 bases. There are 16 amino acids in the CDR3, from cysteine to phenylalanine inclusive. Only the CDR3 part of the read is kept: 48 bases, read in frame from the first base. The germline V gene yields SNHLY for CDR1 and FYNNEI for CDR2. The germline ends are 25 bases apart after V is trimmed by 6 bases and J by 8 bases.